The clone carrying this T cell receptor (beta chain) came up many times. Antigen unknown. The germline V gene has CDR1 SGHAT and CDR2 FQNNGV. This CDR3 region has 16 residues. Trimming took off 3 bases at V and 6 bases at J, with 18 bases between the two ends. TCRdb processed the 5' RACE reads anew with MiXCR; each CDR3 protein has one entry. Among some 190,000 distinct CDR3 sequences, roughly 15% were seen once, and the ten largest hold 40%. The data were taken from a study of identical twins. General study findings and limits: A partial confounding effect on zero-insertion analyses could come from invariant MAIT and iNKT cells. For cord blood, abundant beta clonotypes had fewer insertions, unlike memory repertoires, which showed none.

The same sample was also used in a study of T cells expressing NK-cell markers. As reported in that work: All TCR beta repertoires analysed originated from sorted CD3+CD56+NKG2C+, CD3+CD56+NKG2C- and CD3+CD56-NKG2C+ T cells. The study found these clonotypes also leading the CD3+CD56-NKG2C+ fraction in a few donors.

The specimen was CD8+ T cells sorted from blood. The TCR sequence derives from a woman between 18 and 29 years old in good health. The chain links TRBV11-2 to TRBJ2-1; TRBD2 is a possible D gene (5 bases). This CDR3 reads CASSFRAGQQLNEQFF. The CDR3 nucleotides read TGTGCCAGCAGCTTTAGGGCGGGTCAGCAACTCAATGAGCAGTTCTTC.